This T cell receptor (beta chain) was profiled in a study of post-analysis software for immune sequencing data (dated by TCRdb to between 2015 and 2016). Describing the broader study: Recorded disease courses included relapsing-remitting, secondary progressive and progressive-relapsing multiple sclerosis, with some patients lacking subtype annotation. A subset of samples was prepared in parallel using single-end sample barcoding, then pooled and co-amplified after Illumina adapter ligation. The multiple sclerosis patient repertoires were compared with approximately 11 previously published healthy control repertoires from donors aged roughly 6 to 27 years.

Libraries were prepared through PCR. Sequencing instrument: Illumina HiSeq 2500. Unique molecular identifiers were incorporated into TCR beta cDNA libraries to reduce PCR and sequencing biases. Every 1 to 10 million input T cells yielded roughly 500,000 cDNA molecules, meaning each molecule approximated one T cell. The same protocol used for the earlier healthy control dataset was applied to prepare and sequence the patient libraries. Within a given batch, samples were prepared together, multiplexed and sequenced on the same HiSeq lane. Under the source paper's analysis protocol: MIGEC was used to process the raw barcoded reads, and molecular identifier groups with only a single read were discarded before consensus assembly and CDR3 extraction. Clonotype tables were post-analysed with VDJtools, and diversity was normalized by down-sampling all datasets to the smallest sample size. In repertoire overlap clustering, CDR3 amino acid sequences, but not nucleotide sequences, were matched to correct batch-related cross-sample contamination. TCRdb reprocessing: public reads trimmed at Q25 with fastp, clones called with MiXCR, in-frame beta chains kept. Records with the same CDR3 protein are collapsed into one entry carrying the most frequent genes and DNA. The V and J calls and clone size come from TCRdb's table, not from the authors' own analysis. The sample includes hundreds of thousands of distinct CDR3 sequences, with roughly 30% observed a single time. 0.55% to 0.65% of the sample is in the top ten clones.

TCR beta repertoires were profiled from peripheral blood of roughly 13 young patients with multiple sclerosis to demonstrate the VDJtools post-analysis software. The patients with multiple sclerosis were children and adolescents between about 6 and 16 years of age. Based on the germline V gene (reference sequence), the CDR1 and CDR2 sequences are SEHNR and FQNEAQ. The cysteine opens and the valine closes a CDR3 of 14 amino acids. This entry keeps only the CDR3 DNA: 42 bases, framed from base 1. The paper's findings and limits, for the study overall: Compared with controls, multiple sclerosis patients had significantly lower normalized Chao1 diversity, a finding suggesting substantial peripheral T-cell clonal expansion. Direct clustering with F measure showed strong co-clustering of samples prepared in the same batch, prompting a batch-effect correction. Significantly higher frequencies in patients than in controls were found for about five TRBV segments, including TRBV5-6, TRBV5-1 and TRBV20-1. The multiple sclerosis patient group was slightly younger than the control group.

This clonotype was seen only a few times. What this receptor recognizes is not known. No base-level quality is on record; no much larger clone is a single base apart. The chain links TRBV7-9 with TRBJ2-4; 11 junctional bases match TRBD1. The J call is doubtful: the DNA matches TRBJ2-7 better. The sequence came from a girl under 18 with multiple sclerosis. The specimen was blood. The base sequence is TGTGCCAGCAGCTTGGGACAGGGGGACTACGAGCAGTACGTC. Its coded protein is CASSLGQGDYEQYV.